One sample yielded the 14 T cell receptor beta chains listed below, sequenced in a study of post-analysis software for immune sequencing data. TCR beta cDNA libraries included unique molecular identifiers. MiXCR was run by TCRdb on the PCR reads, yielding one entry per CDR3 protein. The table records under 200,000 distinct CDR3 sequences, 35% to 40% of them present only once. This material consisted of blood, taken after autologous hematopoietic stem cell transplantation. These receptors were obtained from a girl under 18 with multiple sclerosis.

In this sample, this clonotype turned up many times. This chain connects TRBV25-1 to TRBJ2-7; 10 bases are a match to TRBD2. The germline V gene has CDR1 MGHDK and CDR2 SYGVNS. V gave up 1 base and J gave up 6 bases; unmatched junction bases: 9. The length of the CDR3 is 16 residues. The CDR3 region has the DNA TGTGCCAGCAGTGAATCCTTAGCTAGCGGGAGAGGCGAGCAGTACTTC. Translation gives CASSESLASGRGEQYF.

The chain recombines TRBV7-9 with TRBJ1-2; D remains ambiguous. This CDR3 spans 16 amino acids. V was shortened by 6 bases and J by 1 base, with 18 bases between the two germline ends. Germline CDR1 is SEHNR and CDR2 is FQNEAQ (reference sequence). The CDR3: CASSFIPSRGNYGYTF. CDR3 DNA sequence: TGTGCCAGCAGTTTTATCCCTTCTCGGGGTAACTATGGCTACACCTTC.

The table lists this clonotype with a few counts. The V call is TRBV29-1, the J call TRBJ1-1, with D possibly being TRBD1 (5 bases). Germline V gene lookup returns CDR1 SQVTM and CDR2 ANQGSEA. The CDR3 consists of 13 residues. The V gene lost 6 bases and the J gene lost 0 bases, with 11 bases spanning the gap. The CDR3: CSVGDRLNTEAFF. The CDR3 DNA is TGCAGCGTGGGAGACAGACTGAACACTGAAGCTTTCTTT.

This clonotype was observed a few times. V usage is TRBV10-3 and J usage is TRBJ2-5; 15 nucleotides agree with TRBD2. Germline loops: CDR1 ENHRY, CDR2 SYGVKD. The trim removed 5 bases at V and 11 bases at J, leaving 9 bases unmatched. The CDR3 is 15 amino acids. The CDR3 loop is CAISPGLAGGDKQYF. In nucleotides, the CDR3 is TGTGCCATCAGTCCGGGACTAGCGGGAGGTGACAAGCAGTACTTC.

This clonotype showed up just a few times. A much larger clonotype is one base distant, so this may be a read error. The chain joins TRBV4-3 to TRBJ2-7, with TRBD1 as a possible D gene (7 bases). The CDR3 is made up of 13 amino acids. The V and J ends lost 4 bases and 8 bases respectively, with 15 bases between them. Germline V gene lookup returns CDR1 LGHNA and CDR2 YSLEER. The CDR3 loop is CASSLAEGAKQYF. CDR3 sequence (DNA): TGCGCCAGCAGCCTGGCGGAGGGGGCCAAGCAGTACTTC.

In this sample, this clonotype turned up a few times. J is TRBJ2-7 and V is TRBV6-6; 9 nucleotides align to TRBD1. This CDR3 region has 14 residues. The V gene end was trimmed by 5 bases and the J gene end by 5 bases; junction bases not matched to a gene: 7. Germline CDR1 is MNHNY and CDR2 is SVGAGI (reference sequence). The CDR3 spells CASSRGTGFHEQYF. The DNA for the CDR3 is TGTGCCAGCAGTCGTGGGACAGGGTTCCACGAGCAGTACTTC.

This clonotype was counted at least ten times. The chain is built from TRBV10-3 and TRBJ1-2, with TRBD1 matching 10 bases. V lost 0 bases to trimming and J lost 5 bases; unmatched junction nucleotides: 12. CDR3 size: 18 residues. Looked up from germline, CDR1 is ENHRY and CDR2 is SYGVKD. The CDR3 here is CAISESTFRDRGNYGYTF. The CDR3 DNA sequence: TGTGCCATCAGTGAGTCGACCTTCCGGGACAGGGGAAATTATGGCTACACCTTC.

This clonotype was detected ten times or more. The chain carries TRBV5-1 and TRBJ2-7, with 13 bases lining up with TRBD2. The V segment lost 4 bases and the J segment 4 bases; nucleotides outside the gene matches: 5. This CDR3 is built from 15 residues. Germline assignment: CDR1 SGHRS and CDR2 YFSETQ. This chain's CDR3 is CASSLRTSGRYEQYF. CDR3 bases: TGCGCCAGCAGCCTAAGGACTAGCGGGAGATACGAGCAGTACTTC.

This clonotype was observed a few times. The J gene is TRBJ2-5, the V gene TRBV7-2; no firm D call. This CDR3 has 12 residues. Germline V lookup: CDR1 SGHTA, CDR2 FQGNSA. Deletions cut 4 bases from V and 5 bases from J, with 8 bases between. This chain's CDR3 is CASSSGGETQYF. As DNA, the CDR3 is TGTGCCAGCAGCTCCGGCGGCGAGACCCAGTACTTC.

The chain uses TRBV5-6 and TRBJ1-2, with 9 bases matching TRBD1. Germline CDR1 reads SGHDT; CDR2 reads YYEEEE. The CDR3 consists of 14 residues. Unmatched junction bases numbered 7, after V lost 2 bases and J lost 8 bases. The chain's CDR3 is CASSLQGAVGGYTF. The CDR3 DNA is TGTGCCAGCAGCTTACAGGGGGCCGTCGGGGGCTACACCTTC.

This clonotype was counted only a few times. The chain employs TRBV24-1 and TRBJ2-1, with D possibly matching TRBD1 (8 bases). Germline V gene lookup returns CDR1 KGHDR and CDR2 SFDVKD. Trimming removed 2 bases at V and 4 bases at J, with 17 bases between. The CDR3 contains 17 residues. The CDR3 loop reads CATSDSGQGGPYNEQFF. The CDR3 DNA reads TGTGCCACCAGTGATTCCGGACAGGGAGGGCCTTACAATGAGCAGTTCTTC.

This clonotype was observed a handful of times. J is TRBJ2-7 and V is TRBV28, with 11 nucleotides matching TRBD2. Trimming cost V 4 bases and J 3 bases; bases outside gene matches: 11. The CDR3 extends over 17 amino acids. Germline V lookup: CDR1 MDHEN, CDR2 SYDVKM. The CDR3, as DNA: TGTGCCAGCAGTTCGCCGACTAGCGGGATGCTCCACTACGAGCAGTACTTC. Protein sequence: CASSSPTSGMLHYEQYF.

This rearrangement joins TRBV28 to TRBJ2-7; no clear D gene. This CDR3 spans 14 amino acids. CDR1 and CDR2 from the germline V gene are MDHEN and SYDVKM. V lost 6 bases and J lost 3, with 15 bases in between. CDR3 amino acids: CASRSGAANYEQYF. CDR3 DNA sequence: TGTGCCAGCAGATCTGGCGCGGCAAACTACGAGCAGTACTTC.

The chain combines TRBV5-1 with TRBJ2-1, with D perhaps TRBD2 (6 bases). Germline CDR1 SGHRS, CDR2 YFSETQ. The germline V and J ends were trimmed by 0 bases and 4 bases, with 17 bases remaining between them. The CDR3 is made up of 17 amino acids. CDR3 DNA: TGCGCCAGCAGCTTGGTGGGCTGGGACTCCTCATACAATGAGCAGTTCTTC. Translation: CASSLVGWDSSYNEQFF.